Described below is a single T cell receptor (beta chain) sequence and its context. The sample comes from a study of PD-1 blockade in classical Hodgkin lymphoma. Germline trimming cut 3 bases from V and 6 bases from J; bases unmatched to any gene: 4. In germline, CDR1 is SGHRS, CDR2 YFSETQ. The CDR3 is 13 amino acids. TCRdb's copy holds only in-frame clones and misses some; the assay was immunoSEQ multiplex PCR. The sample shows around 19,000 clones, 65% to 80% of them seen only once. Each of the patients experienced relapse following autologous stem cell transplantation, and their brentuximab vedotin exposure differed.

The material was peripheral blood mononuclear cells (PBMCs), obtained before the second cycle of nivolumab. The rearrangement links TRBV5-1 to TRBJ2-3; 7 bases are shared with TRBD2. This TCR derives from a human donor with classical Hodgkin lymphoma. CDR3: CASSSREGDTQYF. The CDR3, as DNA: TGCGCCAGCAGCTCGAGGGAGGGGGATACGCAGTATTTT.